These T cell receptor beta chains were read from a single sample in a study of cytomegalovirus exposure and HLA in healthy donors. Only in-frame clones appear in the TCRdb table, and some are missing; sequencing was by immunoSEQ multiplex PCR. This sample contains around 70,000 clones. Sequenced material: PBMCs. Receptors originate from a female donor in good health and CMV-seropositive. CDR3s include the opening cysteine and the closing phenylalanine or tryptophan. The order of the fields is J gene, V gene, D gene, CDR3 DNA, CDR3 protein. D genes are given only for firm matches.

j_gene: TRBJ1-5
v_gene: TRBV7-8
d_gene: TRBD1
CDR3nt: TGTGCCAGCAGCTTAGCGAGGACAGGTCGTAGCAATCAGCCCCAGCATTTT
CDR3aa: CASSLARTGRSNQPQHF

j_gene: TRBJ1-2
v_gene: TRBV2
d_gene: -
CDR3nt: TGTGCCAGCACCGAAGGACTCGGCCTCTATGGCTACACCTTC
CDR3aa: CASTEGLGLYGYTF

j_gene: TRBJ2-7
v_gene: TRBV19
d_gene: -
CDR3nt: TGTGCCAGTAGTATATCGACAGGCGAGCAGTACTTC
CDR3aa: CASSISTGEQYF

j_gene: TRBJ2-1
v_gene: TRBV29-1
d_gene: TRBD2
CDR3nt: TGCAGCGTCAGGACTAGCGGAGACAATGAGCAGTTCTTC
CDR3aa: CSVRTSGDNEQFF

j_gene: TRBJ2-7
v_gene: TRBV7-9
d_gene: -
CDR3nt: TGTGCCAGCAGCTTAGGGTCCGGGGGATGTTACTTC
CDR3aa: CASSLGSGGCYF

j_gene: TRBJ2-1
v_gene: TRBV18
d_gene: TRBD1
CDR3nt: TGTGCCAGCTCACCAGGGACAGGGTTTAATGAGCAGTTCTTC
CDR3aa: CASSPGTGFNEQFF

j_gene: TRBJ1-2
v_gene: TRBV6-5
d_gene: TRBD1
CDR3nt: TGTGCCAGCAGTTTACAGGGGGTCTATGGCTACACCTTC
CDR3aa: CASSLQGVYGYTF

j_gene: TRBJ2-7
v_gene: TRBV4-1
d_gene: TRBD1
CDR3nt: TGCGCCAGCAGCCCTCAACCAGGGGGTTTAATCTACGAGCAGTACTTC
CDR3aa: CASSPQPGGLIYEQYF

j_gene: TRBJ2-2
v_gene: TRBV5-4
d_gene: -
CDR3nt: TGTGCCAGCAGCTCCCGGGACTCCGCGAACACCGGGGAGCTGTTTTTT
CDR3aa: CASSSRDSANTGELFF

j_gene: TRBJ1-2
v_gene: TRBV29-1
d_gene: -
CDR3nt: TGCAGCGTCGCTCTACAGGGCAGCTATGGCTACACCTTC
CDR3aa: CSVALQGSYGYTF

j_gene: TRBJ1-5
v_gene: TRBV28
d_gene: TRBD1
CDR3nt: TGTGCCAGCACTTCCGGGACAGGGGTTGGGTCCAATCAGCCCCAGCATTTT
CDR3aa: CASTSGTGVGSNQPQHF

j_gene: TRBJ2-1
v_gene: TRBV19
d_gene: TRBD1
CDR3nt: TGTGCCAGTAGTATTCAGGGACAGGGGGCAAACAATGAGCAGTTCTTC
CDR3aa: CASSIQGQGANNEQFF

j_gene: TRBJ2-3
v_gene: TRBV6-5
d_gene: TRBD1
CDR3nt: TGTGCCAGCAGCCGACAGGGAAACACAGATACGCAGTATTTT
CDR3aa: CASSRQGNTDTQYF

j_gene: TRBJ1-5
v_gene: TRBV6-1
d_gene: -
CDR3nt: TGTGCCAGCAGCGCCAGGGGGCCCCAGCATTTT
CDR3aa: CASSARGPQHF

j_gene: TRBJ2-7
v_gene: TRBV18
d_gene: TRBD1
CDR3nt: TGTGCCAGCTCACAACCGGGAAAGGGGGCTTACGAGCAGTACTTC
CDR3aa: CASSQPGKGAYEQYF

j_gene: TRBJ2-7
v_gene: TRBV7-9
d_gene: TRBD1
CDR3nt: TGTGCCAGCAGCCCGCCGGGACAGGGATCCCGCGAGCAGTACTTC
CDR3aa: CASSPPGQGSREQYF

j_gene: TRBJ1-5
v_gene: TRBV9
d_gene: -
CDR3nt: TGTGCCAGCAGCGTAGACGGGCAGGGAAATCAGCCCCAGCATTTT
CDR3aa: CASSVDGQGNQPQHF

j_gene: TRBJ1-5
v_gene: TRBV5-1
d_gene: -
CDR3nt: TGCGCCAGCAGCTTGACCGCCGGGAACAATCAGCCCCAGCATTTT
CDR3aa: CASSLTAGNNQPQHF

j_gene: TRBJ2-2
v_gene: TRBV11-3
d_gene: TRBD2
CDR3nt: TGTGCCAGCAGCACCTATAGCGGGGATGGCCGACAGCTGTTTTTT
CDR3aa: CASSTYSGDGRQLFF

j_gene: TRBJ2-2
v_gene: TRBV6-5
d_gene: TRBD1
CDR3nt: TGTGCCAGCAGGATGACAGGGTACGGCGGGGAGCTGTTTTTT
CDR3aa: CASRMTGYGGELFF

j_gene: TRBJ2-3
v_gene: TRBV5-1
d_gene: -
CDR3nt: TGCGCCAGCAGGTTGTCGGGGACTAGCACAGATACGCAGTATTTT
CDR3aa: CASRLSGTSTDTQYF

j_gene: TRBJ2-7
v_gene: TRBV4-2
d_gene: -
CDR3nt: TGTGCCAGCAGCCAAACGGTAGCCGGGACAACCTACGAGCAGTACTTC
CDR3aa: CASSQTVAGTTYEQYF

j_gene: TRBJ1-3
v_gene: TRBV7-2
d_gene: -
CDR3nt: TGTGCCAGCAGCCCGCAACCAGGGTCTGGAAACACCATATATTTT
CDR3aa: CASSPQPGSGNTIYF

j_gene: TRBJ1-6
v_gene: TRBV19
d_gene: -
CDR3nt: TGTGCCAGTAGTATACAGACACATATTGGTTCACCCCTCCACTTT
CDR3aa: CASSIQTHIGSPLHF

j_gene: TRBJ2-7
v_gene: TRBV7-9
d_gene: -
CDR3nt: TGTGCCAGCAGCCCCAAAGTTGGACAGATGAGCTCCTACGAGCAGTACTTC
CDR3aa: CASSPKVGQMSSYEQYF

j_gene: TRBJ1-1
v_gene: TRBV5-1
d_gene: TRBD1
CDR3nt: TGCGCCAGCAGCTTGGTGGGACAGGGTGTGGGGGGCGGTGAAGCTTTCTTT
CDR3aa: CASSLVGQGVGGGEAFF

j_gene: TRBJ2-7
v_gene: TRBV19
d_gene: -
CDR3nt: TGTGCCAGTAGTATAAGCCTTTGGAAACAGGGTACCCTCGGCGAGCAGTACTTC
CDR3aa: CASSISLWKQGTLGEQYF